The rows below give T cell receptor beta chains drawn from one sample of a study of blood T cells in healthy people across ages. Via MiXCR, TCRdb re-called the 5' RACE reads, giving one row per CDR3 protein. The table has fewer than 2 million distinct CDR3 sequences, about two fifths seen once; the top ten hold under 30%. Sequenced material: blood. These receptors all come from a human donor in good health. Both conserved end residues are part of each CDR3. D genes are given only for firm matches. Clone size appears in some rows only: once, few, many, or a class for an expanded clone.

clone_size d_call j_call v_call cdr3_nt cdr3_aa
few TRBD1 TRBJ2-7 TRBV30 TGTGCCTGGAGTGTGGGACAGGAACTCTACGAGCAGTACTTC CAWSVGQELYEQYF
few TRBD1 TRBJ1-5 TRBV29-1 TGCAGCGTTCTGGACAGGGGCAATCAGCCCCAGCATTTT CSVLDRGNQPQHF
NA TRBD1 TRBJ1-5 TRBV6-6 TGTGCCAGCAGTTATGAGGGGGCCGGTATTCAGCCCCAGCATTTT CASSYEGAGIQPQHF
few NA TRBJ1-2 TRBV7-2 TGTGCCAGCAGCTTAATCCGTCAGGGTTTCTATGGCTACACCTTC CASSLIRQGFYGYTF
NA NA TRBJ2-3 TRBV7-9 TGTGCCAGCAGCCCAAATCTAGTGGGCCGCACAGATACGCAGTATTTT CASSPNLVGRTDTQYF
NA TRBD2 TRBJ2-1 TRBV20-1 TGCAGTGGCGCTAGGACTAGCGGGAGCTATGAGCAGTTCTTC CSGARTSGSYEQFF
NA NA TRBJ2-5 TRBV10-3 TGTGCCATCAGTGCGTGGAGGGACCCCAAAGAGACCCAGTACTTC CAISAWRDPKETQYF
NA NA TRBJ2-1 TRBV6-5 TGTGCCAGCAGTTACTCTACAGGGTGGGAGTATTACAATGAGCAGTTCTTC CASSYSTGWEYYNEQFF
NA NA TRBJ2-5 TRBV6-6 TGTGCCAGCACCACGGGGCAGTCGGAGCAGTACTTC CASTTGQSEQYF
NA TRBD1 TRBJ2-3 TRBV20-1 TGCAGTGCTAATTATGGACAGGCTGGAACAGATACGCAGTATTTT CSANYGQAGTDTQYF
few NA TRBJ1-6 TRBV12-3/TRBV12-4 TGTGCCAGCAGTTCCCGGGAATATGGGTCACCCCTCCACTTT CASSSREYGSPLHF
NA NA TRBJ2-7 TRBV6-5 TGTGCCAGTCAGGCTGGGTTCCCCTACGAGCAGTACTTC CASQAGFPYEQYF
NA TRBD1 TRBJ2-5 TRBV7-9 TGTGCCAGCAGCCCCTCCTTCGGACAGGGACAGAGGGAGCAGTACTTC CASSPSFGQGQREQYF
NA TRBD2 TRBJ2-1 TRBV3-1 TGTGCCAGCAGCCAAGCTAGCGGGGGGGCGTATGAGCAGTTCTTC CASSQASGGAYEQFF
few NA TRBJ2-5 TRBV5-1 TGCGCCAGCAGTCTTACGAGAGGGTGGGAGACCCAGTACTTC CASSLTRGWETQYF
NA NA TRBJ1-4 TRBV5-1 TGCGCCAGCAGCTTGACAGAAAATGAAAAACTGTTTTTT CASSLTENEKLFF
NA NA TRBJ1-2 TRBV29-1 TGCAGCGTTATCTTGGGGGGCGGATTTAACTATGGCTACACCTTC CSVILGGGFNYGYTF
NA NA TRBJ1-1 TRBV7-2 TGTGCCAGCAGCTTAGCGTCGCGGGGGATCACTGAAGCTTTCTTT CASSLASRGITEAFF
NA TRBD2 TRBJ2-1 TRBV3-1 TGTGCCAGCAGCCAAGATCGGAGCGGGAGCTCCTACAATGAGCAGTTCTTC CASSQDRSGSSYNEQFF
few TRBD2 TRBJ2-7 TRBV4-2 TGTGCCAGCAGCCAAGGGGAGGGACTAGCGGGGATTAACGAGCAGTACTTC CASSQGEGLAGINEQYF
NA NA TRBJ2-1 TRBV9 TGTGCCAGCAGCGTAGAGGGGGGGGGGCGGTTGACTGAGCAGTTCTTC CASSVEGGGRLTEQFF
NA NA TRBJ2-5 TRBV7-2 TGTGCCAGCAGCTCTCCTATCGGGGAGACCCAGTACTTC CASSSPIGETQYF
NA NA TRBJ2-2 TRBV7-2 TGTGCCAGCAGCTTAGGGGCGGTAGAATACACCGGGGAGCTGTTTTTT CASSLGAVEYTGELFF
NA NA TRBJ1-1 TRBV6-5 TGTGCCAGCAGTTCCTCTTTTGAAGCTTTCTTT CASSSSFEAFF
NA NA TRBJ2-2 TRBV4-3 TGCGCCAGCAGCCAAGTACTGTCCAGGGGTGAAAACGGGGAGCTGTTTTTT CASSQVLSRGENGELFF
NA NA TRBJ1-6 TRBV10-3 TGTGCCACCGACACAGGTAGCTCCTATAATTCACCCCTCCACTTT CATDTGSSYNSPLHF
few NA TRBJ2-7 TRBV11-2 TGTGCCAGCAGCCCCATCGGAGGTGGCGAGCAGTACTTC CASSPIGGGEQYF
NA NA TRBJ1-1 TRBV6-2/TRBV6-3 TGTGCCAGCAGCCTACGACTCGCAACACGGGGGGCTGAAGCTTTCTTT CASSLRLATRGAEAFF
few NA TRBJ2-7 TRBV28 TGTGCCAGCAGTCCTATCCCGGGACCGGGGAACGAGCAGTACTTC CASSPIPGPGNEQYF
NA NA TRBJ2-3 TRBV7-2 TGTGCCAGCAGCTTCCACAGGCCTAGCACAGATACGCAGTATTTT CASSFHRPSTDTQYF
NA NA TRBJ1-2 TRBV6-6 TGTGCCAGCAGTTACTGGGGGGACGGGGGCTACACCTTC CASSYWGDGGYTF
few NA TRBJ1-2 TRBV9 TGTGCCAGCAGCGTAGATGCGTTATTAAAAGTTAACTATGGCTACACCTTC CASSVDALLKVNYGYTF
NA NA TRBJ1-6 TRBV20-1 TGCAGTGCTAGAGGGGAGTATAATTCACCCCTCCACTTT CSARGEYNSPLHF
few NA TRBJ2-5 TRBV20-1 TGCAGTGCTAGTAAGACTAAAGCCCGGGACTTAGAAGAGACCCAGTACTTC CSASKTKARDLEETQYF
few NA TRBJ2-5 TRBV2 TGTGCCAGCAGTGTACATCAAGAGACCCAGTACTTC CASSVHQETQYF
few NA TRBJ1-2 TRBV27 TGTGCCAGCAGTTTTTATTTGGGCCCAGCAAATGGGTATGGCTACACCTTC CASSFYLGPANGYGYTF
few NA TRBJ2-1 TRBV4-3 TGCGCCAGCAGCCAAGATTACTGGAGCTCCTACAATGAGCAGTTCTTC CASSQDYWSSYNEQFF
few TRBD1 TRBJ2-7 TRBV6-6 TGTGCCAGCAGGGAGACAGGGTCGTCCTACGAGCAGTACTTC CASRETGSSYEQYF
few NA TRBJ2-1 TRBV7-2 TGTGCCAGCAGCCCTTCGCTGGGGAGCTCCTACAATGAGCAGTTCTTC CASSPSLGSSYNEQFF
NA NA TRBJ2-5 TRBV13 TGTGCCAGCAGCTCCACACAGGACAGCCAAGAGACCCAGTACTTC CASSSTQDSQETQYF
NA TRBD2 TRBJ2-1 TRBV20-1 TGCAGTGCTAGTATGCGGGGGGGGCCCCATGAGCAGTTCTTC CSASMRGGPHEQFF
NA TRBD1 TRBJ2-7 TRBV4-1 TGCGCCAGCAGCCAAGGACAGGGGTCGGTGCAGTACTTC CASSQGQGSVQYF
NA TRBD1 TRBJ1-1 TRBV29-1 TGCAGCGGCCAAGGGGGCCCCGGGAGTAAGAACACTGAAGCTTTCTTT CSGQGGPGSKNTEAFF
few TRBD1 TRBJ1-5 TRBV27 TGTGCCAGCAGCCCCGGGACAGGGGAGGGCAATCAGCCCCAGCATTTT CASSPGTGEGNQPQHF
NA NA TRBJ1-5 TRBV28 TGTGCCAGCGGACCCCCGACAAGACACAATCAGCCCCAGCATTTT CASGPPTRHNQPQHF
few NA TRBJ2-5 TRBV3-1 TGTGCCAGCAGCCCCCAAGATCGGGACGAGACCCAGTACTTC CASSPQDRDETQYF
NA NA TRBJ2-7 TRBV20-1 TGCAGCGCTAGAGGCGGGGGGACAGGGTTCTGCGAGCAGTACTTC CSARGGGTGFCEQYF